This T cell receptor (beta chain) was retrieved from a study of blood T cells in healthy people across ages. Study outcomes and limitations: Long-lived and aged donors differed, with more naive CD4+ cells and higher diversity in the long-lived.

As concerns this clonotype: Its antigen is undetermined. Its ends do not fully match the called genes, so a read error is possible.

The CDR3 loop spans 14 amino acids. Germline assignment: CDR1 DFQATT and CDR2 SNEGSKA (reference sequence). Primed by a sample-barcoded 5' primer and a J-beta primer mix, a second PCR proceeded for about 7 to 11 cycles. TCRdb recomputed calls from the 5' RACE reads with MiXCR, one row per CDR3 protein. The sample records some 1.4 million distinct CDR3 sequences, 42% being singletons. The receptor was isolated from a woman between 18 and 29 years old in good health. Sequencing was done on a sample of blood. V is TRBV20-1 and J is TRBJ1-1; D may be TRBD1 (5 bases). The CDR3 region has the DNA TGCAGTGCTAGCCCTACAGGACCGAACACTGGAGCTTTCTTT. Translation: CSASPTGPNTGAFF.